One sample yielded the 32 T cell receptor beta chains listed below, sequenced in a study of blood T cell repertoires in COVID-19. Only in-frame clones appear in the TCRdb table, and some are missing; sequencing was by immunoSEQ multiplex PCR. Of around 130,000 clones in the sample, roughly 79% are singletons; the top ten hold about 10%. The sequenced sample consisted of peripheral blood. All receptors derive from a human donor in a cohort sampled during active COVID-19.

V gene TRBV6-5 combines with J gene TRBJ1-6; 9 bases align to TRBD1. J lost 9 bases, V lost 7 bases, and 7 bases had no gene match. The CDR3 sequence is 14 residues long. Per the germline V gene, CDR1 is MNHEY and CDR2 is SVGAGI. CDR3 bases: TGTGCCAGCACCCTGGACAGGGGAGTTTCACCCCTCCACTTT. It specifies CASTLDRGVSPLHF.

V gene TRBV5-8 combines with J gene TRBJ2-1; tentatively, D is TRBD1 (5 bases). Germline V lookup: CDR1 SGHTS, CDR2 YDEGEE. The CDR3 length is 14 residues. Trimming removed 0 bases at V and 4 bases at J, with 8 bases between. The CDR3 spells CASSLGQLYNEQFF. CDR3 nucleotides: TGTGCCAGCAGCTTGGGACAGCTTTACAATGAGCAGTTCTTC. Looking up the rest from reference TRBV5-8 and TRBJ2-1 gives the full variable domain: EAGVTQSPTHLIKTRGQQATLRCSPISGHTSVYWYQQALGLGLQFLLWYDEGEERNRGNFPPRFSGRQFPNYSSELNVNALELEDSALYLCASSLGQLYNEQFFGPGTRLTVL.

The V gene is TRBV18, the J gene TRBJ1-5; a possible D gene is TRBD1 (6 bases). The CDR3 length is 14 residues. Trimming shortened V by 6 bases and J by 4 bases, and 13 bases separated the two germline ends. Germline loops: CDR1 KGHSH, CDR2 LQKENI. The CDR3 DNA sequence: TGTGCCAGCTCGGAAGGGGGAGCAAATCAGCCCCAGCATTTT. Protein product: CASSEGGANQPQHF.

The chain employs TRBV4-1 and TRBJ1-5; 8 nucleotides line up with TRBD1. The germline CDR1 and CDR2 sequences are MGHRA and YSYEKL. This CDR3 is 20 amino acids long. V shed 1 base, J shed 0 bases, and the junction held 14 bases outside the gene matches. DNA of the CDR3: TGCGCCAGCAGCCAAGGGGCATTCCAGGGGGCCGGTTATAGCAATCAGCCCCAGCATTTT. Its protein product is CASSQGAFQGAGYSNQPQHF.

J is TRBJ2-5 and V is TRBV7-7; a possible D gene is TRBD1 (5 bases). Germline V gives CDR1 SSHAT, CDR2 FNYEAQ (reference sequence). CDR3 length: 13 amino acids. Trimming pared 1 base from V and 14 bases from J, leaving 17 bases between. This CDR3 reads CASSLDGGARPYF. The CDR3 DNA reads TGTGCCAGCAGCTTAGATGGTGGGGCCCGTCCTTACTTC.

The chain carries TRBV7-9 and TRBJ2-7, with TRBD1 matching over 9 bases. Germline V CDR1 and CDR2: SEHNR, FQNEAQ (reference sequence). The CDR3 runs to 15 residues. J was trimmed by 3 bases and V by 1 base; bases with no gene match: 4. CDR3 region: CASSLGGTGRYEQYF. Written as DNA, the CDR3 is TGTGCCAGCAGCTTAGGGGGGACAGGGCGCTACGAGCAGTACTTC. The full variable domain, rest sourced from reference TRBV7-9 and TRBJ2-7, is DTGVSQNPRHKITKRGQNVTFRCDPISEHNRLYWYRQTLGQGPEFLTYFQNEAQLEKSRLLSDRFSAERPKGSFSTLEIQRTEQGDSAMYLCASSLGGTGRYEQYFGPGTRLTVT.

CDR3 bases: TGTGCCAGCAGACTAGGACAGCAAGTTTACAATGAGCAGTTCTTC. Residues: CASRLGQQVYNEQFF. The chain employs TRBV5-6 and TRBJ2-1; possible D gene TRBD1, 6 bases. CDR3 length equals 15 residues. The V end lost 5 bases, the J end lost 4 bases, and 16 bases lay between the germline ends. Germline V gene data show CDR1 as SGHDT and CDR2 as YYEEEE.

This chain joins TRBV6-5 and TRBJ1-1; D call uncertain. Germline assignment: CDR1 MNHEY and CDR2 SVGAGI. This CDR3 spans 12 amino acids. V dropped 6 bases and J dropped 8 bases, with 13 bases sitting between them. The CDR3 nucleotides are TGTGCCAGCAGATCCCCCGGGTCCGAAGCTTTCTTT. Protein sequence: CASRSPGSEAFF.

This clone was counted once. The V and J genes are TRBV19 and TRBJ1-6, with a possible D match to TRBD1 (6 bases). Trimming pared 3 bases from V and 8 bases from J, leaving 11 bases between. The germline CDR1 and CDR2 sequences are LNHDA and SQIVND (reference sequence). CDR3 length: 14 residues. CDR3 bases: TGTGCCAGTAGTATGACAGGATCCTATTCACCCCTCCACTTT. Protein: CASSMTGSYSPLHF. Supplemented by reference TRBV19 and TRBJ1-6, the full variable domain reads DGGITQSPKYLFRKEGQNVTLSCEQNLNHDAMYWYRQDPGQGLRLIYYSQIVNDFQKGDIAEGYSVSREKKESFPLTVTSAQKNPTAFYLCASSMTGSYSPLHFGNGTRLTVT.

This clone was detected only a few times. V usage is TRBV19 and J usage is TRBJ1-1; D possibly corresponds to TRBD1 (5 bases). The CDR3 is made up of 14 amino acids. V was cut by 6 bases and J by 7 bases, with 18 bases left in between. CDR1 is LNHDA and CDR2 is SQIVND in the germline V gene (reference sequence). The CDR3 reads CASRNAGTTDEAFF. Written as DNA, the CDR3 is TGTGCCAGTAGGAATGCCGGGACTACCGATGAAGCTTTCTTT.

This clone has just one count. The chain employs TRBV30 and TRBJ1-1; maybe TRBD1 (5 bases). Germline V gene lookup returns CDR1 GTSNPN and CDR2 SVGIG (reference sequence). Trimming pared 1 base from V and 4 bases from J, leaving 16 bases between. The CDR3 runs to 15 residues. The CDR3 is CAWSARTGVATEAFF. The CDR3 region has the DNA TGTGCCTGGAGTGCGAGAACAGGAGTGGCCACTGAAGCTTTCTTT.

In its sample, this clone was seen once. This chain links TRBV5-1 with TRBJ1-6; the match to TRBD1 covers 10 bases. The CDR3 extends over 19 amino acids. Germline CDR1 reads SGHRS; CDR2 reads YFSETQ. Trimming removed 4 bases from V and 0 bases from J; junction bases left unmatched: 10. The CDR3 coding sequence is TGCGCCAGCAGCCGTGAGGGACAGGGGAAGAGCTCCTATAATTCACCCCTCCACTTT. Residues: CASSREGQGKSSYNSPLHF.

This clone showed up just a few times. The genes are TRBV10-3 and TRBJ2-7; 7 bases agree with TRBD2. CDR1 is ENHRY and CDR2 is SYGVKD in the germline V gene. V shed 8 bases, J shed 6 bases, and the junction held 13 bases outside the gene matches. This CDR3 is 14 amino acids long. CDR3 in amino acids: CAISDASGKGEQYF. For the CDR3, the DNA is TGTGCCATCTCGGATGCTAGCGGAAAGGGCGAGCAGTACTTC.

This sequence joins TRBV30 and TRBJ1-4; TRBD1 might be the D (5 bases). The V gene lost 2 bases and the J gene lost 3 bases, with 7 bases spanning the gap. The germline gives CDR1 GTSNPN, CDR2 SVGIG (reference sequence). The CDR3 totals 13 residues. CDR3 in amino acids: CAWSMGPNEKLFF. In DNA, the CDR3 is TGTGCCTGGAGTATGGGGCCTAATGAAAAACTGTTTTTT. The entire variable domain, with the rest obtained from reference TRBV30 and TRBJ1-4, is as follows: SQTIHQWPATLVQPVGSPLSLECTVEGTSNPNLYWYRQAAGRGLQLLFYSVGIGQISSEVPQNLSASRPQDRQFILSSKKLLLSDSGFYLCAWSMGPNEKLFFGSGTQLSVL.

In DNA, the CDR3 is TGCGCCAGCAGCTTGGGCGGGAATGAAAAACTGTTTTTT. Its protein is CASSLGGNEKLFF. This chain links TRBV5-1 with TRBJ1-4; D not certain. The germline V gene has CDR1 SGHRS and CDR2 YFSETQ. This CDR3 is 13 amino acids long. The V gene lost 0 bases and the J gene lost 5 bases, with 5 bases spanning the gap.

The rearrangement uses TRBV5-5 and TRBJ1-3, with D perhaps TRBD1 (6 bases). The V gene's germline CDR1 is SGHKS and CDR2 YYEKEE (reference sequence). There are 16 residues in the CDR3. The germline V and J ends were trimmed by 5 bases and 0 bases, with 15 bases remaining between them. CDR3 amino acids: CASSKETGPSGNTIYF. For the CDR3, the DNA is TGTGCCAGCAGTAAAGAGACAGGTCCCTCTGGAAACACCATATATTTT. Combining the CDR3 with reference TRBV5-5 and TRBJ1-3 gives the whole variable domain DAGVTQSPTHLIKTRGQQVTLRCSPISGHKSVSWYQQVLGQGPQFIFQYYEKEERGRGNFPDRFSARQFPNYSSELNVNALLLGDSALYLCASSKETGPSGNTIYFGEGSWLTVV.

The chain recombines TRBV5-4 with TRBJ2-5; D is possibly TRBD1 (5 bases). The length of the CDR3 is 15 residues. CDR1 is SGHNT, CDR2 YYREEE, per germline (reference sequence). V was clipped by 4 bases and J by 1 base, with 14 bases between them. The CDR3 sequence: CASSDLFGAQETQYF. The CDR3 DNA is TGTGCCAGCAGCGACCTTTTTGGGGCCCAAGAGACCCAGTACTTC.

The rearrangement uses TRBV10-3 and TRBJ2-1; TRBD2 matches 11 bases. CDR3 length: 16 amino acids. Germline V gives CDR1 ENHRY, CDR2 SYGVKD. V was pared by 5 bases and J by 8 bases, with 11 bases of the junction left unmatched. This CDR3 reads CAISPKTSGVVDEQFF. Written as DNA, the CDR3 is TGTGCCATCAGTCCTAAGACTAGCGGGGTAGTTGATGAGCAGTTCTTC.

In this sample, this clone turned up a few times. The chain uses TRBV19 and TRBJ1-1; unclear D gene. Germline V gene lookup returns CDR1 LNHDA and CDR2 SQIVND (reference sequence). Trimming left V 7 bases short and J 2 bases short, with 17 bases between. The CDR3 covers 15 residues. The CDR3 loop is CASIATGRGNTEAFF. The CDR3 DNA is TGTGCCAGTATCGCGACCGGACGGGGAAACACTGAAGCTTTCTTT.

The chain carries TRBV6-5 and TRBJ2-5; the D is unclear. The germline V gene encodes CDR1 MNHEY and CDR2 SVGAGI. CDR3 size: 11 residues. Deletions cut 7 bases from V and 5 bases from J, with 8 bases between. The CDR3 nucleotides read TGTGCCAGCATGATCGGGGAGACCCAGTACTTC. It translates to CASMIGETQYF.

This chain links TRBV5-1 with TRBJ1-1; 12 nucleotides line up with TRBD1. CDR3 length: 20 residues. Looked up from germline, CDR1 is SGHRS and CDR2 is YFSETQ. With V trimmed by 3 bases and J by 0 bases, 15 bases remained unmatched. DNA for the CDR3: TGCGCCAGCAGCTCCCGACCCTGGCCGGGACAGGGGGCCGTGAACACTGAAGCTTTCTTT. Amino acid sequence: CASSSRPWPGQGAVNTEAFF. Looking up the rest from reference TRBV5-1 and TRBJ1-1 gives the full variable domain: KAGVTQTPRYLIKTRGQQVTLSCSPISGHRSVSWYQQTPGQGLQFLFEYFSETQRNKGNFPGRFSGRQFSNSRSEMNVSTLELGDSALYLCASSSRPWPGQGAVNTEAFFGQGTRLTVV.

This clone showed up just a few times. V and J are TRBV30 and TRBJ1-3; TRBD1 aligns across 9 bases. The germline CDR1 and CDR2 sequences are GTSNPN and SVGIG (reference sequence). The CDR3 runs to 14 residues. Trimming removed 2 bases from V and 6 bases from J; junction bases left unmatched: 5. This chain's CDR3 is CAWSTDRGTNTIYF. The CDR3 DNA follows: TGTGCCTGGAGTACGGACAGGGGCACAAACACCATATATTTT.

The rearrangement joins TRBV29-1 to TRBJ2-6, with D hard to call. The CDR3 contains 13 residues. Looked up from germline, CDR1 is SQVTM and CDR2 is ANQGSEA. Trimming left V 6 bases short and J 0 bases short, with 6 bases between. The chain's CDR3 is CSVLSSGANVLTF. The CDR3 DNA reads as TGCAGCGTCCTGAGCTCTGGGGCCAACGTCCTGACTTTC.

The V and J genes are TRBV5-4 and TRBJ1-2; TRBD1 matches at 9 bases. The V gene's germline CDR1 is SGHNT and CDR2 YYREEE (reference sequence). V shed 3 bases, J shed 0 bases, and the junction held 15 bases outside the gene matches. This CDR3 is built from 19 residues. The CDR3 is CASSSRQGVVVLANYGYTF. The CDR3 DNA follows: TGTGCCAGCAGCTCCCGACAGGGGGTGGTTGTTTTAGCTAACTATGGCTACACCTTC.

The V call is TRBV2, the J call TRBJ2-7; D is unclear. There are 11 residues in the CDR3. Germline V gene lookup returns CDR1 SNHLY and CDR2 FYNNEI. The V end lost 7 bases, the J end lost 1 base, and 5 bases lay between the germline ends. The CDR3 region is CASTGSYEQYF. CDR3 coding DNA: TGTGCCAGCACAGGTTCCTACGAGCAGTACTTC.

The chain couples TRBV7-8 to TRBJ2-1, with D perhaps matching TRBD1 (7 bases). CDR1 is SGHVS, CDR2 FQNEAQ, per germline. The CDR3 contains 15 residues. Trimming removed 8 bases at V and 0 bases at J, with 14 bases between. CDR3 nucleotide sequence: TGTGCCAGCGCGCCGCAGGGGGGCTCCTACAATGAGCAGTTCTTC. It specifies CASAPQGGSYNEQFF.

The V call is TRBV30, the J call TRBJ2-7; D might be TRBD1 (5 bases). With 0 bases removed from V and 2 bases from J, the gap between germline ends came to 8 bases. In germline, CDR1 is GTSNPN, CDR2 SVGIG (reference sequence). CDR3 size: 13 residues. The CDR3, as DNA: TGTGCCTGGAGTGTCTCGACAGCCTACGAGCAGTACTTC. Its protein is CAWSVSTAYEQYF.

This chain links TRBV12-3 or TRBV12-4 with TRBJ2-7; 11 bases align to TRBD1. This CDR3 has 12 residues. The V and J ends lost 8 bases and 6 bases, in that order; junction bases with no gene match: 3. CDR3 in DNA: TGTGCCAGCGGGGGGACAGGGGGCGAGCAGTACTTC. Protein sequence: CASGGTGGEQYF.

This clone is a singleton in its sample. This chain joins TRBV10-2 and TRBJ2-7, with TRBD1 identical over 7 bases. From germline, CDR1 is WSHSY and CDR2 SAAADI. There are 13 residues in the CDR3. The V segment lost 7 bases and the J segment 2 bases; nucleotides outside the gene matches: 5. The CDR3 nucleotides are TGCGCCAGCAAAGGACAGGAGGCCTACGAGCAGTACTTC. It is translated as CASKGQEAYEQYF.

The chain combines TRBV7-9 with TRBJ1-5, with TRBD1 as a possible D gene (6 bases). Trimming stripped 1 base from V and 6 bases from J, with 10 bases between. There are 14 residues in the CDR3. Germline assignment: CDR1 SEHNR and CDR2 FQNEAQ (reference sequence). CDR3 DNA: TGTGCCAGCAGCTTAGGGCAGGGGAGTCAGCCCCAGCATTTT. Translating it yields CASSLGQGSQPQHF. Variable domain in full (rest from reference TRBV7-9 and TRBJ1-5): DTGVSQNPRHKITKRGQNVTFRCDPISEHNRLYWYRQTLGQGPEFLTYFQNEAQLEKSRLLSDRFSAERPKGSFSTLEIQRTEQGDSAMYLCASSLGQGSQPQHFGDGTRLSIL.

The chain carries TRBV5-1 and TRBJ2-7; the match to TRBD1 covers 7 bases. Germline values: CDR1 SGHRS, CDR2 YFSETQ. Losses at the gene ends were 4 bases for V and 3 bases for J; bases not matched to a gene: 10. This CDR3 has 15 residues. In DNA, the CDR3 is TGCGCCAGCAGCGCTCTGACAGGGTCTCACTACGAGCAGTACTTC. This sequence encodes CASSALTGSHYEQYF.

V and J are TRBV5-1 and TRBJ1-4, with 8 bases aligning to TRBD1. The CDR3 has 14 residues. The germline CDR1 and CDR2 sequences are SGHRS and YFSETQ. After removal of 5 bases from V and 6 bases from J, the junction contained 6 bases not matched to a gene. CDR3 sequence (DNA): TGCGCCAGCAGGGGTACAGGGGGGGATGAAAAACTGTTTTTT. It yields the protein CASRGTGGDEKLFF. Full variable domain (outside the CDR3, taken from reference TRBV5-1 and TRBJ1-4): KAGVTQTPRYLIKTRGQQVTLSCSPISGHRSVSWYQQTPGQGLQFLFEYFSETQRNKGNFPGRFSGRQFSNSRSEMNVSTLELGDSALYLCASRGTGGDEKLFFGSGTQLSVL.